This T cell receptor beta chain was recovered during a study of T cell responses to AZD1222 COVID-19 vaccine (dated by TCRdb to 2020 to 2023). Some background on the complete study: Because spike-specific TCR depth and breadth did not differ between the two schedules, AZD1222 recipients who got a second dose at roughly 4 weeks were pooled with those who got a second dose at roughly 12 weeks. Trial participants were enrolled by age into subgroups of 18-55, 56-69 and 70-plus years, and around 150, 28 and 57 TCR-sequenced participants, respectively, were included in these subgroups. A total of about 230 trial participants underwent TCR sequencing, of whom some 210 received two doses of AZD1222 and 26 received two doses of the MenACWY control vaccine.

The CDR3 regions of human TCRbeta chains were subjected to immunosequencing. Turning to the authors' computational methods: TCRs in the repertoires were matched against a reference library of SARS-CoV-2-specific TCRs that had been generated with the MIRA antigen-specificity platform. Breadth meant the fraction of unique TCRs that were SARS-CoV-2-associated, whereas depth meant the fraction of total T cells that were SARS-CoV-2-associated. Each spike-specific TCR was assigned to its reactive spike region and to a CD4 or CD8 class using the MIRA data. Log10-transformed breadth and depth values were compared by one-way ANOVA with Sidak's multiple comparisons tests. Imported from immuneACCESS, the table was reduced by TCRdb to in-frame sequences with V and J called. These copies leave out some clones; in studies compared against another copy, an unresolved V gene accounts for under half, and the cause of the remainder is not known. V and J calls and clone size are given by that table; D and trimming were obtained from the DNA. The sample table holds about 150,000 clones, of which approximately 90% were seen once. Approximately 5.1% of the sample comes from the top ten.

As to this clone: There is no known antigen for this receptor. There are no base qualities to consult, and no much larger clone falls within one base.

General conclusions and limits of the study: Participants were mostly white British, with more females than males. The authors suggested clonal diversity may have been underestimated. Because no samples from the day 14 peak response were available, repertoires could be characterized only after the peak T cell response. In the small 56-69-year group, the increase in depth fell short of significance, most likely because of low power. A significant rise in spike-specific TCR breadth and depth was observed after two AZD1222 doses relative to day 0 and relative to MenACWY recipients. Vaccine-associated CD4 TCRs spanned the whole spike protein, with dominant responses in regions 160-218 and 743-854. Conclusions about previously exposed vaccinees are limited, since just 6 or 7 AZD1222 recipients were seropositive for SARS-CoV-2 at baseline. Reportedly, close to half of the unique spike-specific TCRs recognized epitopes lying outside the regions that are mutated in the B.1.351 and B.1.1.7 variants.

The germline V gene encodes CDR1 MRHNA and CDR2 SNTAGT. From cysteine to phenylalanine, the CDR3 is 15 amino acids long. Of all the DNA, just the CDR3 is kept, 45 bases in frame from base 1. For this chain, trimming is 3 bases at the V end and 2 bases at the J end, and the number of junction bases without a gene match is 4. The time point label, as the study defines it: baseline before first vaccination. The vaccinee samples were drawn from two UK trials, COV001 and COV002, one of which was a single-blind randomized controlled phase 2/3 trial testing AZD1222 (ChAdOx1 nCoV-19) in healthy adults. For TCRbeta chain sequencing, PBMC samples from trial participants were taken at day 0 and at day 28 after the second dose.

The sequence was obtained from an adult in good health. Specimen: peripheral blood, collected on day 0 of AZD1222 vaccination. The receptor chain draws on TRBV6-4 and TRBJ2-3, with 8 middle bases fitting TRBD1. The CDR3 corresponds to CASSEGQDFTDTQYF. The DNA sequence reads TGTGCCAGCAGTGAGGGACAGGACTTCACAGATACGCAGTATTTT.